The sequence of this TCR beta chain was determined in a study of blood T cell repertoires in COVID-19. The wider study: T cells, B-cell-depleted T cells, or PBMCs supplied cDNA or gDNA.

Patients from Seattle were sampled longitudinally, starting during active infection. Authors' processing steps: It was from reference gene primer amplification that nucleated cell counts were estimated. Produced via immunoSEQ multiplex PCR; TCRdb's table is partial and in-frame only. The DNA gave D and trimming, while V, J and clone size come from that table. The sample lists hundreds of thousands of clones, about 82% occurring once. CDR1 is LNHDA, CDR2 SQIVND, per germline (reference sequence). Trimming pared 5 bases from V and 3 bases from J, leaving 7 bases between. CDR3 length equals 12 residues. This clonotype originated in a woman of 80 years or more with COVID-19, enrolled during active disease. The specimen sequenced was peripheral blood. The chain links TRBV19 to TRBJ1-2; unclear D gene. Here the CDR3 DNA reads TGTGCCAGTAGTCGCACAGACTATGGCTACACCTTC. Amino acids: CASSRTDYGYTF.